This T cell receptor beta chain was captured by sequencing in a study of CD8+ T cells in alopecia areata. Overall study results and limits: Clonality in lesional scalp, especially alopecia totalis/universalis, exceeded that of normal scalp.

Worth noting for this clone: Its specificity is not known.

Per the germline V gene, CDR1 is SNHLY and CDR2 is FYNNEI. Trimming removed 8 bases from V and 2 bases from J, with 8 bases in between. This CDR3 region has 12 residues. The treatment is: oral pan-JAK inhibitor, 5-10 mg twice daily. Cell sorting was applied to PBMCs, and CD4+ and CD8+ T cells were collected. RNA, once extracted, was reverse transcribed into cDNA for use as the sequencing template. Profiling relied on immunoSEQ multiplex PCR, and the TCRdb table lists in-frame clones only, not all of them. The data hold 95,000 to 100,000 clones, with 60% observed a single time. The sequence was obtained from a human donor with alopecia areata. Sequenced material: CD8+ T cells sorted from blood, taken at roughly week 58, from a patient treated with tofacitinib. J is TRBJ2-3 and V is TRBV2; a weak D match, TRBD2 (5 bases). The CDR3 nucleotides are TGTGCCAGCGGCCTAGCCACAGATACGCAGTATTTT. It yields the protein CASGLATDTQYF.